These T cell receptor beta chains were read from a single sample in a study of T cells in Graves' hyperthyroidism and ophthalmopathy. Each CDR3 protein is one row after TCRdb ran MiXCR on the multiplex PCR reads. The data show around 720,000 distinct CDR3 sequences, under 45% seen once. The material sequenced was blood. These receptors were collected from a woman aged 40-49 years with Graves' hyperthyroidism. Both conserved end residues are part of each CDR3. Fields, in order: V gene, CDR3 protein.

V: TRBV7-9
CDR3: CASSDPGAGGTYEQYF

V: TRBV7-2
CDR3: CASSLLSGGSAGELFF

V: TRBV5-5
CDR3: CASSLAGQFEAFF

V: TRBV27
CDR3: CASSLNRVNQPQHF

V: TRBV7-9
CDR3: CASSPRAGAGYEQYF

V: TRBV24-1
CDR3: CARGTFQETQYF

V: TRBV9
CDR3: CASSVGGLQETQYF

V: TRBV4-3
CDR3: CASSQGNTGSETQYF

V: TRBV25-1
CDR3: CASSEPGAFGTTYGYTF

V: TRBV19
CDR3: CASSIRTGNSPLHF

V: TRBV9
CDR3: CASTPERARDGYTIYF

V: TRBV29-1
CDR3: CSVEEFVGYQETQYF

V: TRBV6-6
CDR3: CASSYSPGQRGGYTF

V: TRBV29-1
CDR3: CSVVPPGHTEAFF

V: TRBV11-1
CDR3: CASNRLAVSTDTQYF

V: TRBV29-1
CDR3: CSIAGAYEQYF

V: TRBV28
CDR3: CASSLGVREAFF

V: TRBV4-3
CDR3: CASSPMYGQPQHF

V: TRBV6-4
CDR3: CASSDSPRSPRRAFF

V: TRBV20-1
CDR3: CSAREGQGWTEAFF

V: TRBV6-2/TRBV6-3
CDR3: CASSYLGGLSNQPQHF

V: TRBV11-1
CDR3: CASSLDRELSPLHF

V: TRBV5-5
CDR3: CASSLGTGGGTEAFF

V: TRBV5-6
CDR3: CASSPGQGWYGYTF

V: TRBV24-1
CDR3: CATSDLEGYEQYF

V: TRBV7-8
CDR3: CASSRGRDNQPQHF

V: TRBV7-9
CDR3: CASSEPTGKYTEAFF

V: TRBV5-1
CDR3: CASRMTGSGNTIYF